This T cell receptor beta chain came from a study of chemoradiotherapy in HPV16-positive cancers. Using immunoSEQ multiplex PCR, the repertoire was profiled, and TCRdb retains in-frame clones only, with some absent. The table includes thousands of clones, around nine tenths detected once. CDR3 size: 14 residues. Germline V lookup: CDR1 MNHEY, CDR2 SVGAGI. Between the trimmed V and J ends, which lost 4 bases and 4 bases, there was a span of 10 bases. This sample comprised tumor tissue, obtained from a patient who underwent chemoradiotherapy. V gene TRBV6-5 combines with J gene TRBJ1-4; tentative D call: TRBD1 (6 bases). This clonotype was obtained from a human donor with HPV-associated anogenital cancer. CDR3 sequence (DNA): TGTGCCAGCAGTTTCGGGGGGCATAATGAAAAACTGTTTTTT. Translating gives CASSFGGHNEKLFF.